This passage covers 29 T cell receptor beta chains from one sample sequenced in a study of T cell responses to AZD1222 COVID-19 vaccine. Data came from immunoSEQ multiplex PCR; TCRdb stores just in-frame clones and leaves some out. The table lists 90,000 to 150,000 clones, around 90% of them singletons. The source material was peripheral blood, sampled on day 0 of AZD1222 vaccination. The receptors were gathered from an adult in good health.

This chain links TRBV5-1 with TRBJ1-5; possibly TRBD1 for D (5 bases). With 0 bases removed from V and 7 bases from J, the gap between germline ends came to 14 bases. CDR3 length: 15 residues. Germline V gives CDR1 SGHRS, CDR2 YFSETQ. The CDR3 DNA reads as TGCGCCAGCAGCTTGGGTATGTCTGGGGACCAGCCCCAGCATTTT. Protein: CASSLGMSGDQPQHF.

The CDR3 DNA is TGCGCCAGCAGCTCAAATAGCGGGGGGGCTTCGAGTGAGCAGTTCTTC. Amino acid sequence: CASSSNSGGASSEQFF. This sequence joins TRBV5-1 and TRBJ2-1; 11 nucleotides line up with TRBD2. The CDR3 consists of 16 residues. Germline values: CDR1 SGHRS, CDR2 YFSETQ. V lost 3 bases, J lost 9 bases, and 11 bases stayed unmatched.

V is TRBV5-1 and J is TRBJ2-1, with a weak D call TRBD2 (6 bases). The CDR3 runs to 15 residues. The germline V and J ends were trimmed by 3 bases and 3 bases, with 13 bases remaining between them. Germline loops: CDR1 SGHRS, CDR2 YFSETQ. CDR3 protein: CASSSDSTSYNEQFF. CDR3 coding DNA: TGCGCCAGCAGCTCGGATTCGACTAGCTACAATGAGCAGTTCTTC.

V usage is TRBV5-1 and J usage is TRBJ1-5; the D gene is possibly TRBD1 (5 bases). This CDR3 is built from 14 residues. Germline V gene sequence: CDR1 SGHRS, CDR2 YFSETQ. V was clipped by 3 bases and J by 2 bases, with 9 bases between them. This CDR3 is CASSSGQGNQPQHF. CDR3 in DNA: TGCGCCAGCAGCTCGGGGCAGGGCAATCAGCCCCAGCATTTT.

The chain carries TRBV6-1 and TRBJ2-1, with TRBD1 as a possible D gene (7 bases). The germline V and J ends were trimmed by 3 bases and 6 bases, with 15 bases remaining between them. The CDR3 runs to 15 residues. The V gene's germline CDR1 is MNHNS and CDR2 SASEGT. The CDR3 loop reads CASSDAPQGGNEQFF. CDR3 DNA: TGTGCCAGCAGTGACGCGCCCCAGGGGGGCAATGAGCAGTTCTTC.

CDR3 sequence: CASSFGTSRDPKDNEQFF. In DNA form, the CDR3 reads TGTGCCAGCAGCTTTGGGACTAGCAGAGATCCAAAGGACAATGAGCAGTTCTTC. This rearrangement joins TRBV5-6 to TRBJ2-1; 9 nucleotides match TRBD2. This CDR3 is 18 amino acids long. CDR1 is SGHDT and CDR2 is YYEEEE in the germline V gene. V shed 2 bases and J 5 bases; nucleotides not matched to a gene: 14.

This rearrangement joins TRBV5-8 to TRBJ1-3; D might be TRBD1 (5 bases). Germline V gene sequence: CDR1 SGHTS, CDR2 YDEGEE. This CDR3 contains 15 residues. The germline V and J ends were trimmed by 1 base and 1 base, with 9 bases remaining between them. CDR3 DNA: TGTGCCAGCAGCTTGCCCGGGACGTCTGGAAACACCATATATTTT. Amino acids: CASSLPGTSGNTIYF.

This chain joins TRBV6-1 and TRBJ2-2; possibly TRBD2 for D (6 bases). With 4 bases removed from V and 7 bases from J, the gap between germline ends came to 22 bases. CDR1 MNHNS and CDR2 SASEGT come from the germline V gene. This CDR3 comprises 17 residues. The CDR3 sequence: CASSALATNIRGGELFF. In nucleotides, the CDR3 is TGTGCCAGCAGTGCCCTAGCGACGAACATAAGGGGCGGGGAGCTGTTTTTT.

The chain joins TRBV2 to TRBJ1-6, with D tentatively TRBD1 (6 bases). The CDR3 covers 15 residues. With 5 bases removed from V and 0 bases from J, the gap between germline ends came to 8 bases. Germline V gives CDR1 SNHLY, CDR2 FYNNEI. In DNA form, the CDR3 reads TGTGCCAGCAGTAACAGGGACTCCTATAATTCACCCCTCCACTTT. Translating gives CASSNRDSYNSPLHF. Variable domain in full (rest from reference TRBV2 and TRBJ1-6): EPEVTQTPSHQVTQMGQEVILRCVPISNHLYFYWYRQILGQKVEFLVSFYNNEISEKSEIFDDQFSVERPDGSNFTLKIRSTKLEDSAMYFCASSNRDSYNSPLHFGNGTRLTVT.

This clone has only a few counts. V gene TRBV19 combines with J gene TRBJ1-5; 8 positions match TRBD1. This CDR3 is built from 13 residues. With 6 bases clipped from V and 3 bases from J, the junction kept 1 base outside the gene matches. Per the germline V gene, CDR1 is LNHDA and CDR2 is SQIVND (reference sequence). Written as DNA, the CDR3 is TGTGCCAGTAGGGACAGGGCCAATCAGCCCCAGCATTTT. Its translation is CASRDRANQPQHF.

The rearrangement joins TRBV19 to TRBJ2-5; TRBD2 matches 8 bases. Per germline, CDR1 LNHDA and CDR2 SQIVND (reference sequence). The CDR3 consists of 13 residues. V dropped 5 bases and J dropped 4; count of bases not matched to a gene: 3. The CDR3 DNA reads as TGTGCCAGTAGTGTTACTAGCGGAGAGACCCAGTACTTC. Protein product: CASSVTSGETQYF.

The V gene is TRBV2, the J gene TRBJ2-7; 8 positions match TRBD1. The CDR3 has 14 residues. Losses at the gene ends were 7 bases for V and 0 bases for J; bases not matched to a gene: 5. Germline CDR1 and CDR2: SNHLY and FYNNEI. CDR3 DNA: TGTGCCAGCACGACAGGGGACAGCTCCTACGAGCAGTACTTC. This translates into CASTTGDSSYEQYF.

The CDR3 sequence is CASSAWTGGTNQPQHF. Written as DNA, the CDR3 is TGTGCCAGCAGTGCTTGGACAGGGGGTACGAATCAGCCCCAGCATTTT. The chain has TRBV27 and TRBJ1-5; 10 positions agree with TRBD1. Germline CDR1 is MNHEY and CDR2 is SMNVEV (reference sequence). The CDR3 has 16 residues. After removal of 5 bases from V and 4 bases from J, the junction contained 8 bases not matched to a gene.

The V gene is TRBV3-1 (or the pseudogene TRBV3-2), the J gene TRBJ2-5; 16 positions agree with TRBD2. Germline V gives CDR1 LGHDT, CDR2 YNNKEL (reference sequence). The CDR3 loop spans 20 amino acids. The V segment lost 4 bases and the J segment 5 bases; nucleotides outside the gene matches: 16. The CDR3 DNA is TGTGCCAGCAGCCTTAGCCAGGGACTAGCGGGGGGGCCTATGCTGGAGACCCAGTACTTC. Its protein product is CASSLSQGLAGGPMLETQYF.

Here the CDR3 reads CATSGTNREGSGGFREQYF. DNA of the CDR3: TGTGCCACCAGCGGAACCAACAGGGAAGGATCGGGGGGCTTTCGCGAGCAGTACTTC. This chain connects TRBV15 to TRBJ2-7; TRBD2 might be the D (7 bases). The V gene's germline CDR1 is LNHNV and CDR2 YYDKDF (reference sequence). V gave up 5 bases and J gave up 6 bases, with 32 bases separating them. The CDR3 sequence is 19 residues long.

This clone was found once. The chain carries TRBV5-4 and TRBJ1-2, with a possible D match to TRBD1 (5 bases). Germline CDR1 and CDR2: SGHNT and YYREEE (reference sequence). V lost 4 bases and J lost 4, with 14 bases in between. The length of the CDR3 is 14 residues. The CDR3 DNA sequence: TGTGCCAGCAGCCGGGGGACTGACGTCTATGGCTACACCTTC. This translates into CASSRGTDVYGYTF.

The rearrangement uses TRBV19 and TRBJ1-1; no clear D gene. CDR1 is LNHDA and CDR2 is SQIVND in the germline V gene (reference sequence). Trimming cost V 0 bases and J 11 bases, with 1 base left between them. The length of the CDR3 is 9 residues. CDR3 protein: CASSIEAFF. CDR3 DNA sequence: TGTGCCAGTAGTATAGAGGCTTTCTTT.

The genes are TRBV29-1 and TRBJ1-3, with 10 bases fitting TRBD1. The CDR3 is made up of 14 amino acids. Germline CDR1 reads SQVTM; CDR2 reads ANQGSEA. V shed 4 bases and J 4 bases; nucleotides not matched to a gene: 4. This chain's CDR3 is CSVVDRGLGNTIYF. CDR3 sequence (DNA): TGCAGCGTTGTCGACAGGGGGCTAGGAAACACCATATATTTT.

J is TRBJ1-2 and V is TRBV13; weak D call: TRBD1 (5 bases). The CDR3 totals 14 residues. Trimming took 5 bases from V and 4 from J, leaving 14 bases between them. From germline, CDR1 is PRHDT and CDR2 FYEKMQ (reference sequence). The CDR3 region has the DNA TGTGCCAGCAGCCCCTCGGGGGAGGTCTATGGCTACACCTTC. Amino acids: CASSPSGEVYGYTF.

The CDR3 region is CASSESDRTEAFF. CDR3 nucleotides: TGCGCCAGCAGTGAGTCAGACAGGACTGAAGCTTTCTTT. This chain links TRBV10-2 with TRBJ1-1; TRBD1 might be the D (6 bases). This CDR3 is 13 amino acids long. The ends were cut back, 0 bases at V and 5 bases at J, with 7 bases in the middle. CDR1 is WSHSY, CDR2 SAAADI, per germline.

V is TRBV18 and J is TRBJ1-1; 7 nucleotides agree with TRBD1. Trimming took 3 bases from V and 2 from J; bases not matched to a gene: 12. CDR1 KGHSH and CDR2 LQKENI come from the germline V gene. This CDR3 contains 17 residues. The DNA for the CDR3 is TGTGCCAGCTCACCCGCCGCGAACAGGGGAGCCAACACTGAAGCTTTCTTT. As protein: CASSPAANRGANTEAFF.

The V and J genes are TRBV5-1 and TRBJ1-1, with TRBD1 matching over 9 bases. After removal of 4 bases from V and 3 bases from J, the junction contained 19 bases not matched to a gene. This CDR3 is 19 amino acids long. Germline V gene lookup returns CDR1 SGHRS and CDR2 YFSETQ. This CDR3 is CASSPTGGFVPGWYTEAFF. CDR3 nucleotides: TGCGCCAGCAGCCCTACAGGGGGCTTCGTACCGGGATGGTACACTGAAGCTTTCTTT.

CDR3 coding DNA: TGTGCCAGCAGCCTGTTCGGCGGGAATCAGCCCCAGCATTTT. Translation gives CASSLFGGNQPQHF. The V gene is TRBV5-4, the J gene TRBJ1-5; D call uncertain. This CDR3 comprises 14 residues. The germline V gene encodes CDR1 SGHNT and CDR2 YYREEE (reference sequence). V was trimmed by 4 bases and J by 4 bases, leaving 12 bases between them.

This clone was detected only once. The chain carries TRBV7-8 and TRBJ2-7; no clear D gene. This CDR3 is built from 11 residues. Germline-derived CDR1 and CDR2 are SGHVS and FQNEAQ. Trimming took off 5 bases at V and 1 base at J, with 3 bases between the two ends. The CDR3 region has the DNA TGTGCCAGCAGCCGATCCTACGAGCAGTACTTC. Translating it yields CASSRSYEQYF.

This clone was seen once. V and J are TRBV7-2 and TRBJ1-1; unclear D gene. Between the trimmed V and J ends, which lost 5 bases and 1 base, there was a span of 14 bases. Germline assignment: CDR1 SGHTA and CDR2 FQGNSA. The CDR3 runs to 15 residues. CDR3 nucleotide sequence: TGTGCCAGCAGCCCCCGGTACATGGGGAACACTGAAGCTTTCTTT. It specifies CASSPRYMGNTEAFF.

This chain links TRBV7-9 with TRBJ2-5; D is perhaps TRBD2 (6 bases). Per germline, CDR1 SEHNR and CDR2 FQNEAQ (reference sequence). Trimming removed 1 base at V and 5 bases at J, with 20 bases between. The CDR3 covers 17 residues. The CDR3 coding sequence is TGTGCCAGCAGCTTAGGCCCCGGGAGTATCGGTGGTGAGACCCAGTACTTC. Protein product: CASSLGPGSIGGETQYF.

This sequence joins TRBV18 and TRBJ2-5, with 9 bases lining up with TRBD2. CDR1 and CDR2 from the germline V gene are KGHSH and LQKENI. The CDR3 runs 13 residues. With 4 bases clipped from V and 5 bases from J, the junction kept 2 bases outside the gene matches. CDR3 nucleotide sequence: TGTGCCAGCTCACACAGCGGGGGGGAGACCCAGTACTTC. Translated, it gives CASSHSGGETQYF.

The chain combines TRBV5-1 with TRBJ2-5; 7 bases match TRBD2. Unmatched junction bases numbered 7, after V lost 0 bases and J lost 2 bases. Germline loops: CDR1 SGHRS, CDR2 YFSETQ. The CDR3 runs to 16 residues. CDR3 protein: CASSLGPGGGQETQYF. The CDR3, as DNA: TGCGCCAGCAGCTTGGGGCCGGGGGGTGGTCAAGAGACCCAGTACTTC.

The chain links TRBV15 to TRBJ2-7, with a possible D match to TRBD2 (7 bases). V dropped 3 bases and J dropped 5 bases, with 20 bases sitting between them. The CDR3 consists of 16 residues. Germline V gives CDR1 LNHNV, CDR2 YYDKDF (reference sequence). The CDR3 sequence: CATSSELRGGKDEQYF. The CDR3 coding sequence is TGTGCCACCAGCAGCGAGTTGAGGGGGGGCAAGGACGAGCAGTACTTC. Filled out from reference TRBV15 and TRBJ2-7, the complete variable domain reads DAMVIQNPRYQVTQFGKPVTLSCSQTLNHNVMYWYQQKSSQAPKLLFHYYDKDFNNEADTPDNFQSRRPNTSFCFLDIRSPGLGDTAMYLCATSSELRGGKDEQYFGPGTRLTVT.